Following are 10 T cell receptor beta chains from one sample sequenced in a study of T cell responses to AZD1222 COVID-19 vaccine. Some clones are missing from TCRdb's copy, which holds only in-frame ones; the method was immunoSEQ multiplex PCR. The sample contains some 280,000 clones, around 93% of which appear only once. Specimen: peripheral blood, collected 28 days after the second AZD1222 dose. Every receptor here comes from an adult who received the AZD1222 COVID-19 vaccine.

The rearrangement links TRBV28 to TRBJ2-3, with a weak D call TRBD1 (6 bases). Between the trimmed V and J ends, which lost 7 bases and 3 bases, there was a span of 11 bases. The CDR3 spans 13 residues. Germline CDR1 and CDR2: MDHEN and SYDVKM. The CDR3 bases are TGTGCCAGCACGGGACAAACTACAGATACGCAGTATTTT. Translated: CASTGQTTDTQYF.

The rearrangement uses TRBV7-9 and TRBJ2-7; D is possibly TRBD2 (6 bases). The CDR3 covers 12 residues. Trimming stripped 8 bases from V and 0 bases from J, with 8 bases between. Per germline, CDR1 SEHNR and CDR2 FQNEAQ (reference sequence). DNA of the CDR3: TGTGCCAGCCACGGGGGCTCCTACGAGCAGTACTTC. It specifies CASHGGSYEQYF.

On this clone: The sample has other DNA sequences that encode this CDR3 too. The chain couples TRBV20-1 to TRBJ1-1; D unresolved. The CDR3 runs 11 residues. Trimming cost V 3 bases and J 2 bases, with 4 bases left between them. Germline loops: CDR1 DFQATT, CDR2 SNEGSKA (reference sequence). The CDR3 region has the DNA TGCAGTGCTAGTAGTAACACTGAAGCTTTCTTT. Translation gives CSASSNTEAFF.

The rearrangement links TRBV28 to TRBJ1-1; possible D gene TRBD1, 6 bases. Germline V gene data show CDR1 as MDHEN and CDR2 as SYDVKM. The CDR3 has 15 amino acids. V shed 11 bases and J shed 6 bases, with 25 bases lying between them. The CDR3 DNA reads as TGTGCCCTTCCCAGTGAGCAGGGGAGAGGTGCTGAAGCTTTCTTT. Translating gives CALPSEQGRGAEAFF. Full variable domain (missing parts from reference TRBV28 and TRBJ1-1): DVKVTQSSRYLVKRTGEKVFLECVQDMDHENMFWYRQDPGLGLRLIYFSYDVKMKEKGDIPEGYSVSREKKERFSLILESASTNQTSMYLCALPSEQGRGAEAFFGQGTRLTVV.

The CDR3 here is CASSEATGTGSYEQYF. DNA for the CDR3: TGTGCCAGCAGTGAAGCGACCGGGACAGGGAGTTACGAGCAGTACTTC. V usage is TRBV6-1 and J usage is TRBJ2-7; TRBD1 matches at 9 bases. V trimming: 0 bases; J trimming: 4 bases; junction bases outside the gene matches: 7. The germline gives CDR1 MNHNS, CDR2 SASEGT. The CDR3 contains 16 residues.

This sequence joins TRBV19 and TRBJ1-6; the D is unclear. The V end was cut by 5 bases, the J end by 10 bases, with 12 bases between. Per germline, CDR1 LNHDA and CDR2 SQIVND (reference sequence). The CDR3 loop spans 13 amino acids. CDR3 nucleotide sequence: TGTGCCAGTAGTTCCCGACACGGGTCACCCCTCCACTTT. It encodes CASSSRHGSPLHF.

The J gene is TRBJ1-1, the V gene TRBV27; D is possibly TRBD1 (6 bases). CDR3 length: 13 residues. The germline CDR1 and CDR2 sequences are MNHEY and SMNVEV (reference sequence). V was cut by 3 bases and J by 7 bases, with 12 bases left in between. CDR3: CASSFMGAVEAFF. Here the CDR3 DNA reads TGTGCCAGCAGTTTTATGGGGGCCGTTGAAGCTTTCTTT.

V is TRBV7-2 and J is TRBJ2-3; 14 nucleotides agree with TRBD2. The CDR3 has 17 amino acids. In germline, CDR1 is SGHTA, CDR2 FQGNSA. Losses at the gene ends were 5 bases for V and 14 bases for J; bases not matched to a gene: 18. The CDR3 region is CASSQGSGLAGGNRAYF. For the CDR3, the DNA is TGTGCCAGCAGCCAAGGGAGTGGACTAGCGGGGGGAAATAGAGCGTATTTT.

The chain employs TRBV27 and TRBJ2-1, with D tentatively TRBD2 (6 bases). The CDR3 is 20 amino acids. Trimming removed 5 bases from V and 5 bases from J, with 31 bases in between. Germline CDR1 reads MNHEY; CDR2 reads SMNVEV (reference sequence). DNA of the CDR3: TGTGCCAGCAGTGCGGCTCCCCCTTACCCGGGACTCAGATTCGACAATGAGCAGTTCTTC. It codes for CASSAAPPYPGLRFDNEQFF.

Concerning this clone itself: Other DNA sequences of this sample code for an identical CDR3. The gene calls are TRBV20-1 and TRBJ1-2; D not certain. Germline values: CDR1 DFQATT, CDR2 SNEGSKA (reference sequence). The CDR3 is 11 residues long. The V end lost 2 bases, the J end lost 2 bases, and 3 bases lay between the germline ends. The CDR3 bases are TGCAGTGCTAGACGGAACTATGGCTACACCTTC. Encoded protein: CSARRNYGYTF.